This T cell receptor (beta chain) was sequenced during a study of T-cell reconstitution after alpha-beta-depleted transplantation in children. The CDR3 runs to 15 residues. Losses at the gene ends were 5 bases for V and 2 bases for J; bases not matched to a gene: 3. The germline V gene encodes CDR1 SEHNR and CDR2 FQNEAQ (reference sequence). This clonotype occurred a few times. A library of TCRbeta sequences, prepared with unique molecular identifiers, was generated. TCRdb itself ran the PCR reads through MiXCR, one entry per CDR3 protein. The sample holds just under 550,000 distinct CDR3 sequences, roughly 18% seen once.

The source material was PBMCs from the stem cell graft donor, sampled from the stem cell graft. J is TRBJ2-2 and V is TRBV7-9; 9 bases line up with TRBD1. The sequence derives from a human donor who donated a stem cell graft to a child with acute lymphoblastic leukemia. CDR3 nucleotide sequence: TGTGCCAGCAGCAACAGGGGGCTAAACACCGGGGAGCTGTTTTTT. Amino acid sequence: CASSNRGLNTGELFF.